A single sample is the source of the 27 T cell receptor beta chains below, sequenced in a study of T cell responses to AZD1222 COVID-19 vaccine. The data were produced by immunoSEQ multiplex PCR, yet TCRdb's version contains in-frame clones alone and is incomplete. The sample lists 200,000 to 250,000 clones, about 92% occurring once. The sample was peripheral blood, taken on day 0 of MenACWY control vaccination. Receptor source: an adult in good health.

The chain combines TRBV24-1 with TRBJ1-1; 7 bases align to TRBD1. Germline V gives CDR1 KGHDR, CDR2 SFDVKD. The CDR3 runs 17 residues. V shed 2 bases and J 5 bases; nucleotides not matched to a gene: 13. CDR3 in amino acids: CATSDSSRDSSRTEAFF. The CDR3, as DNA: TGTGCCACCAGTGATTCATCCCGGGACAGCAGTAGGACTGAAGCTTTCTTT.

V usage is TRBV4-3 and J usage is TRBJ2-7; D unclear. The CDR3 spans 12 residues. V was cut by 1 base and J by 7 bases, with 8 bases left in between. The V gene's germline CDR1 is LGHNA and CDR2 YSLEER. The CDR3 protein is CASSQAGLEQYF. CDR3 DNA sequence: TGCGCCAGCAGCCAAGCCGGCTTGGAGCAGTACTTC.

The rearrangement links TRBV6-5 to TRBJ1-2; D is ambiguous. CDR1 is MNHEY and CDR2 is SVGAGI in the germline V gene. Between the trimmed V and J ends, which lost 2 bases and 5 bases, there was a span of 12 bases. There are 14 residues in the CDR3. The CDR3: CASSYGPASYGYTF. CDR3 coding DNA: TGTGCCAGCAGTTACGGCCCAGCCTCTTATGGCTACACCTTC.

The chain recombines TRBV4-2 with TRBJ1-5, with TRBD1 matching 8 bases. The CDR3 sequence is 16 residues long. V gave up 1 base and J gave up 4 bases; unmatched junction bases: 6. Germline V lookup: CDR1 LGHNA, CDR2 YNFKEQ. The CDR3 region is CASSQAVQGGNQPQHF. The CDR3 nucleotides are TGTGCCAGCAGCCAAGCGGTACAGGGGGGTAATCAGCCCCAGCATTTT.

This clone was found once. This chain uses TRBV19 with TRBJ1-4; 8 nucleotides match TRBD1. Looked up from germline, CDR1 is LNHDA and CDR2 is SQIVND (reference sequence). The CDR3 runs 13 residues. V gave up 5 bases and J gave up 15 bases; unmatched junction bases: 11. In DNA form, the CDR3 reads TGTGCCAGTAGTGGGACAGGAGTCGGCCAGGTGTTTTTT. Protein sequence: CASSGTGVGQVFF.

This rearrangement joins TRBV30 to TRBJ1-2; D is unclear. With 3 bases removed from V and 11 bases from J, the gap between germline ends came to 19 bases. CDR1 and CDR2 from the germline V gene are GTSNPN and SVGIG (reference sequence). The CDR3 is 13 amino acids. The CDR3 protein is CAWRESIEDAYTF. CDR3 bases: TGTGCCTGGAGGGAAAGCATCGAGGACGCGTACACCTTC.

V gene TRBV7-8 combines with J gene TRBJ2-1, with D possibly TRBD2 on 6 matching bases. With 0 bases removed from V and 8 bases from J, the gap between germline ends came to 23 bases. CDR1 and CDR2 (germline): SGHVS, FQNEAQ. The CDR3 spans 18 residues. CDR3 sequence: CASSLASIAGRFLDEQFF. The CDR3 coding sequence is TGTGCCAGCAGCTTAGCCTCCATAGCTGGGAGGTTTCTGGATGAGCAGTTCTTC.

The V and J genes are TRBV4-3 and TRBJ2-7; 11 bases map to TRBD2. CDR3 length equals 18 residues. Trimming cost V 1 base and J 3 bases; bases outside gene matches: 11. Germline V gene lookup returns CDR1 LGHNA and CDR2 YSLEER. The CDR3 is CASSQALSSGGFHYEQYF. The CDR3 DNA sequence: TGCGCCAGCAGCCAAGCCCTATCTAGCGGGGGGTTCCACTACGAGCAGTACTTC.

The chain combines TRBV5-6 with TRBJ2-7; 8 bases line up with TRBD2. Per the germline V gene, CDR1 is SGHDT and CDR2 is YYEEEE. Trimming at V came to 4 bases and at J to 2 bases, leaving 11 bases not matched to a gene. This CDR3 is built from 16 residues. CDR3 sequence: CASSRGDSGVTYEQYF. Here the CDR3 DNA reads TGTGCCAGCAGCCGGGGGGATAGCGGGGTAACCTACGAGCAGTACTTC.

The V and J genes are TRBV7-2 and TRBJ1-3; 8 bases align to TRBD1. The CDR3 is made up of 15 amino acids. In germline, CDR1 is SGHTA, CDR2 FQGNSA. Trimming removed 5 bases from V and 3 bases from J; junction bases left unmatched: 6. The DNA for the CDR3 is TGTGCCAGCAGCGCAGGGGGCGCGGGTGGAAACACCATATATTTT. Translation gives CASSAGGAGGNTIYF.

This clone was observed a single time. CDR3 in amino acids: CACRDRGYNEQFF. CDR3 sequence (DNA): TGTGCCTGCCGGGACAGGGGCTACAATGAGCAGTTCTTC. The V and J genes are TRBV30 and TRBJ2-1, with TRBD1 matching 10 bases. There are 13 residues in the CDR3. V was clipped by 6 bases and J by 3 bases; unmatched bases: 2. CDR1 is GTSNPN, CDR2 SVGIG, per germline (reference sequence). Based on the CDR3 plus reference TRBV30 and TRBJ2-1, the full variable domain is SQTIHQWPATLVQPVGSPLSLECTVEGTSNPNLYWYRQAAGRGLQLLFYSVGIGQISSEVPQNLSASRPQDRQFILSSKKLLLSDSGFYLCACRDRGYNEQFFGPGTRLTVL.

The chain combines TRBV5-1 with TRBJ2-2; D is uncertain. Germline assignment: CDR1 SGHRS and CDR2 YFSETQ. Trimming left V 4 bases short and J 0 bases short, with 7 bases between. The CDR3 spans 14 residues. The CDR3 spells CASSRVANTGELFF. The CDR3 bases are TGCGCCAGCAGCAGGGTCGCGAACACCGGGGAGCTGTTTTTT.

The chain combines TRBV7-8 with TRBJ1-2, with 7 positions matching TRBD1. The ends lost 4 bases at V and 12 bases at J; junction bases unmatched: 11. Per the germline V gene, CDR1 is SGHVS and CDR2 is FQNEAQ. This CDR3 is built from 13 residues. CDR3: CASSSPGQRANTF. The CDR3, as DNA: TGTGCCAGCAGCTCTCCGGGACAGCGGGCGAACACCTTC.

This clone has just one count. V is TRBV6-5 and J is TRBJ1-1; no clear D. Trimming shortened V by 8 bases and J by 2 bases, and 9 bases separated the two germline ends. Germline V gives CDR1 MNHEY, CDR2 SVGAGI. The CDR3 covers 12 residues. The CDR3 coding sequence is TGTGCCAGCCTTACAAGAAACACTGAAGCTTTCTTT. It encodes CASLTRNTEAFF.

The genes are TRBV19 and TRBJ1-2; 10 bases line up with TRBD1. The CDR3 covers 15 residues. Germline lookup yields CDR1 LNHDA and CDR2 SQIVND (reference sequence). The V and J ends lost 5 bases and 6 bases, in that order; junction bases with no gene match: 9. In DNA, the CDR3 is TGTGCCAGTAGTCCCCAGACAGGGGGCCGCCATGGCTACACCTTC. This gives the protein CASSPQTGGRHGYTF.

The V call is TRBV4-2, the J call TRBJ2-5, with 10 bases matching TRBD2. This CDR3 spans 18 amino acids. The ends lost 4 bases at V and 4 bases at J; junction bases unmatched: 15. Germline V gives CDR1 LGHNA, CDR2 YNFKEQ. The CDR3 reads CASSPSQLAGPMRETQYF. The CDR3 nucleotides read TGTGCCAGCAGCCCTAGTCAACTAGCGGGGCCTATGAGAGAGACCCAGTACTTC.

The chain carries TRBV6-2 or TRBV6-3 and TRBJ1-1; possibly TRBD1 for D (5 bases). Germline CDR1 reads MNHEY; CDR2 reads SVGEGT. CDR3 size: 14 residues. Trimming shortened V by 1 base and J by 8 bases, and 14 bases separated the two germline ends. The CDR3 protein is CASSYWGPTGEAFF. The CDR3 bases are TGTGCCAGCAGTTACTGGGGCCCGACTGGGGAAGCTTTCTTT.

J is TRBJ1-1 and V is TRBV7-9, with D hard to call. The V gene's germline CDR1 is SEHNR and CDR2 FQNEAQ (reference sequence). CDR3 length: 16 residues. Trimming took 2 bases from V and 5 from J, leaving 18 bases between them. The CDR3 loop is CASSLRSTSRGTEAFF. CDR3 in DNA: TGTGCCAGCAGCTTAAGGTCTACATCCCGAGGAACTGAAGCTTTCTTT.

The J gene is TRBJ2-7, the V gene TRBV4-2; unclear D gene. Per the germline V gene, CDR1 is LGHNA and CDR2 is YNFKEQ. V was cut by 0 bases and J by 3 bases, with 12 bases left in between. The CDR3 has 15 amino acids. CDR3 loop: CASSQDLAVGYEQYF. The CDR3 region has the DNA TGTGCCAGCAGCCAAGATTTAGCCGTAGGCTACGAGCAGTACTTC.

The chain recombines TRBV30 with TRBJ1-1, with D perhaps matching TRBD1 (5 bases). Germline CDR1 and CDR2: GTSNPN and SVGIG (reference sequence). This CDR3 contains 13 residues. The V and J ends lost 0 bases and 7 bases respectively, with 12 bases between them. The CDR3 region has the DNA TGTGCCTGGAGTGTGGGGGGAAGAAGTGAAGCTTTCTTT. It yields the protein CAWSVGGRSEAFF.

This clone was detected once. V and J are TRBV5-5 and TRBJ2-6; D is uncertain. The V gene's germline CDR1 is SGHKS and CDR2 YYEKEE (reference sequence). The CDR3 has 14 amino acids. Trimming took 2 bases from V and 4 from J, leaving 7 bases between them. In nucleotides, the CDR3 is TGTGCCAGCAGCTTTCTTACCGGGGCCAACGTCCTGACTTTC. It codes for CASSFLTGANVLTF.

The chain combines TRBV7-9 with TRBJ1-4, with a possible D match to TRBD1 (5 bases). This CDR3 contains 17 residues. From germline, CDR1 is SEHNR and CDR2 FQNEAQ (reference sequence). Trimming pared 1 base from V and 0 bases from J, leaving 12 bases between. CDR3 coding DNA: TGTGCCAGCAGCTTAGTGGCCCAGGGTTCAACTAATGAAAAACTGTTTTTT. This gives the protein CASSLVAQGSTNEKLFF.

V is TRBV7-6 and J is TRBJ2-7; D is perhaps TRBD1 (6 bases). Germline V gene lookup returns CDR1 SGHVS and CDR2 FNYEAQ. This CDR3 region has 15 residues. Trimming cost V 5 bases and J 1 base, with 15 bases left between them. CDR3 in DNA: TGTGCCAGCAGCCCCGAGACAGGAAAGTCCTACGAGCAGTACTTC. Protein: CASSPETGKSYEQYF.

V and J are TRBV2 and TRBJ1-1; a possible D gene is TRBD1 (5 bases). Germline CDR1 reads SNHLY; CDR2 reads FYNNEI. The CDR3 is 13 amino acids. The ends were cut back, 8 bases at V and 4 bases at J, with 14 bases in the middle. As DNA, the CDR3 is TGTGCCAGCGGCCGGGGGGAGGGCACTGAAGCTTTCTTT. Translating it yields CASGRGEGTEAFF.

In its sample, this clone was seen once. The V gene is TRBV9, the J gene TRBJ1-2; 12 bases fit TRBD1. The V and J ends lost 7 bases and 4 bases, in that order; junction bases with no gene match: 5. This CDR3 has 14 amino acids. The germline V gene has CDR1 SGDLS and CDR2 YYNGEE. As DNA, the CDR3 is TGTGCCAGCGGTCCGGGACAGGGGGCCTATGGCTACACCTTC. It yields the protein CASGPGQGAYGYTF.

V usage is TRBV7-2 and J usage is TRBJ2-5, with TRBD2 matching 10 bases. Germline V gene lookup returns CDR1 SGHTA and CDR2 FQGNSA. Losses at the gene ends were 1 base for V and 6 bases for J; bases not matched to a gene: 5. This CDR3 is built from 15 residues. DNA of the CDR3: TGTGCCAGCAGCTTAGTAGGACTAGCGGAACAGACCCAGTACTTC. Translating gives CASSLVGLAEQTQYF.

The chain joins TRBV5-5 to TRBJ2-7, with a possible D match to TRBD2 (5 bases). CDR1 SGHKS and CDR2 YYEKEE come from the germline V gene (reference sequence). Between the trimmed V and J ends, which lost 5 bases and 3 bases, there was a span of 15 bases. This CDR3 has 14 residues. CDR3 DNA: TGTGCCAGCAGTTTCCAGGTCGGGGACTACGAGCAGTACTTC. Translation: CASSFQVGDYEQYF.